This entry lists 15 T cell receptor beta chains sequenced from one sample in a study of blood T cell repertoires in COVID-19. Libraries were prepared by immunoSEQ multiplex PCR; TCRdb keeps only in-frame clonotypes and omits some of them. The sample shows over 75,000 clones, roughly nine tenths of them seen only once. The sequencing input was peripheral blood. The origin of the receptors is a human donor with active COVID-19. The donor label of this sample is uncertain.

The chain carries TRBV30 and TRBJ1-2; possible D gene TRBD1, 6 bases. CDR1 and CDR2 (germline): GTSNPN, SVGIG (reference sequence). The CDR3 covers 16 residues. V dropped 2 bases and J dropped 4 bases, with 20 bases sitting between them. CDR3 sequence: CAWSQQTGPLGYGYTF. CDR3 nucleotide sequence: TGTGCCTGGAGTCAGCAGACAGGCCCACTTGGCTATGGCTACACCTTC.

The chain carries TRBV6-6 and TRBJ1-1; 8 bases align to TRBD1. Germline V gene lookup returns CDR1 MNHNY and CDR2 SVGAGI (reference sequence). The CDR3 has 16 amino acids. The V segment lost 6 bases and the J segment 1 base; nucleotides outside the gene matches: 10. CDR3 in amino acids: CASSPQRQGRNTEAFF. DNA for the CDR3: TGTGCCAGCAGCCCACAAAGACAGGGGCGGAACACTGAAGCTTTCTTT.

The CDR3 spells CASSHGHRGLAYEQYF. CDR3 nucleotide sequence: TGCGCCAGCAGCCATGGCCATAGGGGGCTCGCCTACGAGCAGTACTTC. The genes are TRBV4-1 and TRBJ2-7; 7 bases match TRBD1. CDR1 is MGHRA, CDR2 YSYEKL, per germline. V lost 3 bases, J lost 2 bases, and 10 bases stayed unmatched. The CDR3 is 16 amino acids.

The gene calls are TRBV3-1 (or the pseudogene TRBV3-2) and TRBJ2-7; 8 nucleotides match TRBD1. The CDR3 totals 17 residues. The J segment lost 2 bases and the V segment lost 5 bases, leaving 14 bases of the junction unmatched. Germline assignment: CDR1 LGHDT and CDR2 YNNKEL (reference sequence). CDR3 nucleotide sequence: TGTGCCAGCAGCGAAAGGGGCTTCAGGGACAGGACCTACGAGCAGTACTTC. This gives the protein CASSERGFRDRTYEQYF.

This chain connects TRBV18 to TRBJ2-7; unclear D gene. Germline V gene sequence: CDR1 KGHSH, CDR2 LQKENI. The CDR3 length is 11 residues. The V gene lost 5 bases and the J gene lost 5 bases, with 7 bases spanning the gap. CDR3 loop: CASSSRDEQYF. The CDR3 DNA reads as TGTGCCAGCTCATCGAGAGACGAGCAGTACTTC. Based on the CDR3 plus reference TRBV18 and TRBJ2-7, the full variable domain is NAGVMQNPRHLVRRRGQEARLRCSPMKGHSHVYWYRQLPEEGLKFMVYLQKENIIDESGMPKERFSAEFPKEGPSILRIQQVVRGDSAAYFCASSSRDEQYFGPGTRLTVT.

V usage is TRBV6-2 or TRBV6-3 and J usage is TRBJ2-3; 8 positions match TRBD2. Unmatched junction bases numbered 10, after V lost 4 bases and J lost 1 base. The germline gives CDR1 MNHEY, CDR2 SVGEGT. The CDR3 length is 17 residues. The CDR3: CASSSPVLAGRTDTQYF. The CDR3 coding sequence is TGTGCCAGCAGTTCCCCGGTGCTAGCGGGCCGCACAGATACGCAGTATTTT.

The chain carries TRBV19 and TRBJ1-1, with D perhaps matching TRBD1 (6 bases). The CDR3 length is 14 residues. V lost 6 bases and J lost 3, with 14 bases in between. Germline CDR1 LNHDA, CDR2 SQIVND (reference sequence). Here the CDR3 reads CASRKSNRDTEAFF. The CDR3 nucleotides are TGTGCCAGTAGGAAGTCAAACAGGGACACTGAAGCTTTCTTT.

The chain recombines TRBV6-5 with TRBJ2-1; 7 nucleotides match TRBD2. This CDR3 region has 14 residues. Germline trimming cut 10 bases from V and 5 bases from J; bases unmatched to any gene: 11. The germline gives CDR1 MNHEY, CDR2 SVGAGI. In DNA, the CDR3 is TGTGCCACCCGGGAGGCTAGCGTCCACAATGAGCAGTTCTTC. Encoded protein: CATREASVHNEQFF.

CDR3 DNA sequence: TGTGCCAGCAGCTTAGCCCACAGATGGGAGGGTCAGCCCCAGCATTTT. Protein sequence: CASSLAHRWEGQPQHF. The chain recombines TRBV7-2 with TRBJ1-5; D is ambiguous. The V end lost 0 bases, the J end lost 6 bases, and 15 bases lay between the germline ends. Germline CDR1 SGHTA, CDR2 FQGNSA. CDR3 length equals 16 residues.

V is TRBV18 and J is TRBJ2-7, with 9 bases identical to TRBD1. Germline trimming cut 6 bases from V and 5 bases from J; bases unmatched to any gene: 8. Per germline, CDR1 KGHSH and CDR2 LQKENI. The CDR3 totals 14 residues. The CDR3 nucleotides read TGTGCCAGCTCTGCGACAGGGGGTAACGACGAGCAGTACTTC. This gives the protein CASSATGGNDEQYF. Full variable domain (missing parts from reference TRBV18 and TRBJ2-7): NAGVMQNPRHLVRRRGQEARLRCSPMKGHSHVYWYRQLPEEGLKFMVYLQKENIIDESGMPKERFSAEFPKEGPSILRIQQVVRGDSAAYFCASSATGGNDEQYFGPGTRLTVT.

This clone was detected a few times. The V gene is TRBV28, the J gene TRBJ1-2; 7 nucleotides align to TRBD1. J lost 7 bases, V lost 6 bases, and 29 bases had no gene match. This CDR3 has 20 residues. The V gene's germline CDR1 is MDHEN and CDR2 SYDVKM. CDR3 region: CASSPLGRTFRQGSLGGYTF. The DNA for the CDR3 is TGTGCCAGCAGCCCCTTGGGAAGGACTTTTCGACAGGGATCTTTAGGTGGCTACACCTTC.

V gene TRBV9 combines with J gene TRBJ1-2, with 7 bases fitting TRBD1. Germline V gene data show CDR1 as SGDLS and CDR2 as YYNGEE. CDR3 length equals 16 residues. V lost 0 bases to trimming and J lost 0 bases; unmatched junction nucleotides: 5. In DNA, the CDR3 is TGTGCCAGCAGCGTAGGACAGGGAAGAGCTAACTATGGCTACACCTTC. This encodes CASSVGQGRANYGYTF.

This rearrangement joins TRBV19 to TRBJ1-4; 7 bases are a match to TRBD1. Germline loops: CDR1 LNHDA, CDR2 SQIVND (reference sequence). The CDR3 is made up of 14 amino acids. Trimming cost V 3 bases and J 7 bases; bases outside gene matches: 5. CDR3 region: CASSIGGTVEKLFF. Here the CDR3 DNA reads TGTGCCAGTAGTATCGGTGGGACAGTTGAAAAACTGTTTTTT.

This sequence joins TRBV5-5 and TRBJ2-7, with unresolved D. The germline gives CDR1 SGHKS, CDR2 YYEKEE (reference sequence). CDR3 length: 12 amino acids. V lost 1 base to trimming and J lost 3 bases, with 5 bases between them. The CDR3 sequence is CASSLTGYEQYF. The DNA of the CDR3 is TGTGCCAGCAGCTTGACGGGCTACGAGCAGTACTTC.

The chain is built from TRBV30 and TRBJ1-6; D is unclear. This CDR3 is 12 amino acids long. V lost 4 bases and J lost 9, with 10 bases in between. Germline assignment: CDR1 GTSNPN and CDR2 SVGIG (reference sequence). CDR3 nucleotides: TGTGCCTGGAACAATAACCGTTCACCCCTCCACTTT. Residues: CAWNNNRSPLHF.